Listed here are 19 T cell receptor beta chains from one sample, sequenced in a study of cytotoxic CD8 clonotypes in ibrutinib-treated CLL. Sequencing was performed with immunoSEQ multiplex PCR; in TCRdb, only in-frame clones are kept and a portion is missing. Of about 76,000 clones in the sample, roughly 84% were seen once. This sample comprised PBMCs, obtained before ibrutinib treatment. These receptors were collected from a human donor with chronic lymphocytic leukemia.

The chain recombines TRBV5-1 with TRBJ2-2; 8 bases are a match to TRBD1. With V trimmed by 0 bases and J by 4 bases, 5 bases remained unmatched. Germline CDR1 and CDR2: SGHRS and YFSETQ. This CDR3 contains 16 residues. The CDR3 DNA is TGCGCCAGCAGCTTGGTCCCCGGGACAGGCACCGGGGAGCTGTTTTTT. Translation gives CASSLVPGTGTGELFF.

This rearrangement joins TRBV11-2 to TRBJ2-1, with D hard to call. The CDR3 totals 14 residues. Germline CDR1 SGHAT, CDR2 FQNNGV. V was pared by 5 bases and J by 4 bases, with 12 bases between. Written as DNA, the CDR3 is TGTGCCAGCAGCCACGATGGCACATACAATGAGCAGTTCTTC. Protein: CASSHDGTYNEQFF.

This sequence joins TRBV11-3 and TRBJ2-7, with TRBD2 matching 9 bases. Trimming at V came to 5 bases and at J to 4 bases, leaving 6 bases not matched to a gene. The CDR3 is 14 amino acids. The V gene's germline CDR1 is SGHNT and CDR2 YENEEA. In DNA form, the CDR3 reads TGTGCCAGCAGCCCTGGGACTAGCCGGTACGAGCAGTACTTC. Protein: CASSPGTSRYEQYF. The complete variable domain, with remaining parts taken from reference TRBV11-3 and TRBJ2-7, reads EAGVVQSPRYKIIEKKQPVAFWCNPISGHNTLYWYLQNLGQGPELLIRYENEEAVDDSQLPKDRFSAERLKGVDSTLKIQPAELGDSAVYLCASSPGTSRYEQYFGPGTRLTVT.

The chain joins TRBV29-1 to TRBJ1-1, with 10 bases matching TRBD1. After removal of 4 bases from V and 8 bases from J, the junction contained 7 bases not matched to a gene. This CDR3 has 13 residues. The germline gives CDR1 SQVTM, CDR2 ANQGSEA. The CDR3 loop is CSVVGTGEGEAFF. The CDR3 DNA is TGCAGCGTTGTGGGGACAGGGGAAGGGGAAGCTTTCTTT.

The V call is TRBV9, the J call TRBJ2-3; D is tentatively TRBD1 or TRBD2 (6 bases each). Between the trimmed V and J ends, which lost 0 bases and 8 bases, there was a span of 7 bases. Germline V CDR1 and CDR2: SGDLS, YYNGEE. This CDR3 comprises 12 residues. CDR3 sequence (DNA): TGTGCCAGCAGCGTAGAGGGGGGTACGCAGTATTTT. Encoded protein: CASSVEGGTQYF.

The J gene is TRBJ2-5, the V gene TRBV5-1; weak D call: TRBD2 (5 bases). Germline assignment: CDR1 SGHRS and CDR2 YFSETQ. Trimming removed 2 bases from V and 2 bases from J, with 7 bases in between. This CDR3 spans 13 amino acids. CDR3 loop: CASSFGGQETQYF. For the CDR3, the DNA is TGCGCCAGCAGCTTTGGCGGGCAAGAGACCCAGTACTTC.

V gene TRBV19 combines with J gene TRBJ1-5; D is ambiguous. This CDR3 is 15 amino acids long. V lost 1 base and J 8 bases, leaving 15 bases between the germline ends. CDR1 is LNHDA, CDR2 SQIVND, per germline (reference sequence). The CDR3 sequence is CASSIGSGLRKPQHF. CDR3 DNA sequence: TGTGCCAGTAGTATAGGTTCGGGGTTAAGGAAGCCCCAGCATTTT.

This chain uses TRBV29-1 with TRBJ2-7; 9 nucleotides match TRBD1. The CDR3 sequence is 16 residues long. Germline values: CDR1 SQVTM, CDR2 ANQGSEA. Trimming cost V 5 bases and J 0 bases; bases outside gene matches: 11. DNA of the CDR3: TGCAGCGTTCTAATGGAGGGGACAGGGTACTCCTACGAGCAGTACTTC. Translated: CSVLMEGTGYSYEQYF.

The rearrangement joins TRBV28 to TRBJ1-2; no firm D call. V dropped 5 bases and J dropped 8 bases, with 12 bases sitting between them. This CDR3 spans 12 amino acids. CDR1 MDHEN and CDR2 SYDVKM come from the germline V gene. CDR3 sequence (DNA): TGTGCCAGCAGTCTTGCTAGGCGGGGCTACACCTTC. It encodes CASSLARRGYTF.

The chain recombines TRBV7-2 with TRBJ2-3; no definite D call. Germline-derived CDR1 and CDR2 are SGHTA and FQGNSA. The CDR3 is made up of 14 amino acids. The V end was cut by 4 bases, the J end by 5 bases, with 13 bases between. CDR3 DNA sequence: TGTGCCAGCAGCTACGATCGGTCTGTAGATACGCAGTATTTT. As protein: CASSYDRSVDTQYF.

The chain has TRBV27 and TRBJ2-7; the match to TRBD1 covers 7 bases. In germline, CDR1 is MNHEY, CDR2 SMNVEV (reference sequence). V dropped 4 bases and J dropped 2; count of bases not matched to a gene: 5. The CDR3 has 14 residues. The CDR3 nucleotides are TGTGCCAGCAGTTCCGGGACAGTTACCTACGAGCAGTACTTC. Encoded protein: CASSSGTVTYEQYF.

The J gene is TRBJ1-1, the V gene TRBV12-5; 7 positions match TRBD1. Germline V gene lookup returns CDR1 LGHNT and CDR2 FRNRAP. CDR3 length: 15 residues. V shed 7 bases, J shed 1 base, and the junction held 9 bases outside the gene matches. CDR3 coding DNA: TGTGCTAGTGCCATACAAACAGGGGAGAACACTGAAGCTTTCTTT. It encodes CASAIQTGENTEAFF.

The CDR3 reads CASRSGLADPYEQYF. The CDR3 nucleotides are TGTGCCAGCCGCTCCGGACTAGCGGACCCCTACGAGCAGTACTTC. The rearrangement uses TRBV6-4 and TRBJ2-7; 10 nucleotides match TRBD2. J was trimmed by 2 bases and V by 8 bases; bases with no gene match: 9. Germline V lookup: CDR1 MRHNA, CDR2 SNTAGT. The CDR3 has 15 residues.

J is TRBJ1-2 and V is TRBV14; D is undetermined. CDR1 and CDR2 (germline): SGHDN, FVKESK. Trimming took off 1 base at V and 2 bases at J, with 11 bases between the two ends. The CDR3 is 15 residues long. The CDR3 loop reads CASSQVPGWNYGYTF. CDR3 bases: TGTGCCAGCAGCCAAGTGCCGGGCTGGAACTATGGCTACACCTTC. Full variable domain (outside the CDR3, taken from reference TRBV14 and TRBJ1-2): EAGVTQFPSHSVIEKGQTVTLRCDPISGHDNLYWYRRVMGKEIKFLLHFVKESKQDESGMPNNRFLAERTGGTYSTLKVQPAELEDSGVYFCASSQVPGWNYGYTFGSGTRLTVV.

The CDR3 sequence: CASRTLKGGFTDTQYF. In DNA form, the CDR3 reads TGTGCCAGCAGGACACTAAAGGGGGGGTTCACAGATACGCAGTATTTT. This chain links TRBV28 with TRBJ2-3; D perhaps matches TRBD2 (7 bases). This CDR3 spans 16 amino acids. Trimming took 6 bases from V and 2 from J, leaving 18 bases between them. CDR1 and CDR2 (germline): MDHEN, SYDVKM. Drawing the rest from reference TRBV28 and TRBJ2-3, the complete variable domain is DVKVTQSSRYLVKRTGEKVFLECVQDMDHENMFWYRQDPGLGLRLIYFSYDVKMKEKGDIPEGYSVSREKKERFSLILESASTNQTSMYLCASRTLKGGFTDTQYFGPGTRLTVL.

The sample holds one count of this clone. The chain has TRBV10-3 and TRBJ2-2; 10 nucleotides line up with TRBD2. The CDR3 loop spans 17 amino acids. The J segment lost 0 bases and the V segment lost 11 bases, leaving 12 bases of the junction unmatched. CDR1 and CDR2 (germline): ENHRY, SYGVKD. In nucleotides, the CDR3 is TGTGCCTCGATGAGGGCTAGCGGGGGCTCGAACACCGGGGAGCTGTTTTTT. Protein: CASMRASGGSNTGELFF.

The chain carries TRBV6-5 and TRBJ2-2, with 11 bases aligning to TRBD1. Germline CDR1 and CDR2: MNHEY and SVGAGI. The CDR3 is made up of 13 amino acids. Germline trimming cut 8 bases from V and 7 bases from J; bases unmatched to any gene: 3. CDR3 DNA: TGTGCCAGCGGACAGGGGGCGGTCGGGGAGCTGTTTTTT. Protein sequence: CASGQGAVGELFF.

J is TRBJ2-2 and V is TRBV6-1; no firm D call. This CDR3 has 15 amino acids. In germline, CDR1 is MNHNS, CDR2 SASEGT. V was shortened by 1 base and J by 8 bases, with 14 bases between the two germline ends. CDR3 bases: TGTGCCAGCAGTGAAGAAGGCCGATCAAAGGGGGAGCTGTTTTTT. It translates to CASSEEGRSKGELFF.

This chain connects TRBV11-3 to TRBJ1-2; D unclear. This CDR3 is 11 amino acids long. Germline CDR1 is SGHNT and CDR2 is YENEEA. Trimming stripped 11 bases from V and 5 bases from J, with 12 bases between. This CDR3 is CAVRVRYGYTF. CDR3 bases: TGTGCCGTACGGGTTCGGTATGGCTACACCTTC. Full variable domain (outside the CDR3, taken from reference TRBV11-3 and TRBJ1-2): EAGVVQSPRYKIIEKKQPVAFWCNPISGHNTLYWYLQNLGQGPELLIRYENEEAVDDSQLPKDRFSAERLKGVDSTLKIQPAELGDSAVYLCAVRVRYGYTFGSGTRLTVV.